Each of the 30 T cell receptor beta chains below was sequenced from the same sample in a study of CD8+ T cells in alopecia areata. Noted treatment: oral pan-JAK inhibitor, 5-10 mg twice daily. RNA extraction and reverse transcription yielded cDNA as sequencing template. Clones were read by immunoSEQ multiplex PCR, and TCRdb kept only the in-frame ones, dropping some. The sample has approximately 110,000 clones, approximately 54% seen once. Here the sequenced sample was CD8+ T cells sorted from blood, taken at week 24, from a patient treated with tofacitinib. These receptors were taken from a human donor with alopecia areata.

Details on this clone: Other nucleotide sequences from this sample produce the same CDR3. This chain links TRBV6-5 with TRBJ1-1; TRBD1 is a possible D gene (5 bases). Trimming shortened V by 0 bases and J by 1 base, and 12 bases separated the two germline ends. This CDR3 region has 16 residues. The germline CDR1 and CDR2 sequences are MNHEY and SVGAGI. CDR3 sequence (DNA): TGTGCCAGCAGTTACTCGTTAGACAGAGGGAACACTGAAGCTTTCTTT. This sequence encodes CASSYSLDRGNTEAFF.

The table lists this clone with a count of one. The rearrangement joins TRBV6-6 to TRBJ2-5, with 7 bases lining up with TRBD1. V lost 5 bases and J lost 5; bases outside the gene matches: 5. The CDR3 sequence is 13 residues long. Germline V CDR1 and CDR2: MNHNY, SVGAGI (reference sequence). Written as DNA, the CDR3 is TGTGCCAGCAGTAGACAGGGATCGGAGACCCAGTACTTC. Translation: CASSRQGSETQYF.

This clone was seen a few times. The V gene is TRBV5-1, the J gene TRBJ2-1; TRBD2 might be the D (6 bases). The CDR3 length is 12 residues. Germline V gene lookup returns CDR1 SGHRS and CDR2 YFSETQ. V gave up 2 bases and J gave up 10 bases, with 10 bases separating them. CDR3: CASSFRGNEQFF. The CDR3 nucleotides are TGCGCCAGCAGCTTTCGGGGGAACGAGCAGTTCTTC.

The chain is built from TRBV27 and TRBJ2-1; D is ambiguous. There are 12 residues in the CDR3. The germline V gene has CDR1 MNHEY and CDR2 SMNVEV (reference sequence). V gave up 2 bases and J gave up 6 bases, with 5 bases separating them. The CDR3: CASSLLPNEQFF. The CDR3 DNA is TGTGCCAGCAGTTTACTACCCAATGAGCAGTTCTTC.

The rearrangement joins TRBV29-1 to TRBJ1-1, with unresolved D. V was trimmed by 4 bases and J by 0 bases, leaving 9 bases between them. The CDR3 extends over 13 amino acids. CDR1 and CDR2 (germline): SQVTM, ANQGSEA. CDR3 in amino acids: CSVGRGMNTEAFF. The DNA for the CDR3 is TGCAGCGTTGGAAGAGGGATGAACACTGAAGCTTTCTTT.

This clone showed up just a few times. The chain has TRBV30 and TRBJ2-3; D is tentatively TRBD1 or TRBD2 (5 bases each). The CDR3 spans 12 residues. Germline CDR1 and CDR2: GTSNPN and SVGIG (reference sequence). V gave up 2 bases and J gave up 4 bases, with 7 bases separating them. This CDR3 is CAWSWGSDTQYF. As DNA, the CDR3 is TGTGCCTGGAGTTGGGGGTCAGATACGCAGTATTTT. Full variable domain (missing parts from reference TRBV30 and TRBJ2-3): SQTIHQWPATLVQPVGSPLSLECTVEGTSNPNLYWYRQAAGRGLQLLFYSVGIGQISSEVPQNLSASRPQDRQFILSSKKLLLSDSGFYLCAWSWGSDTQYFGPGTRLTVL.

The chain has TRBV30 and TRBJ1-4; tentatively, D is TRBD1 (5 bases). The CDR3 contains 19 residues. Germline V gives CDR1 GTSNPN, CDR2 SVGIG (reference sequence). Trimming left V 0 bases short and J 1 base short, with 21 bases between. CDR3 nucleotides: TGTGCCTGGAGTGTATTACTCAGGGATCGACATGGAACTAATGAAAAACTGTTTTTT. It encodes CAWSVLLRDRHGTNEKLFF.

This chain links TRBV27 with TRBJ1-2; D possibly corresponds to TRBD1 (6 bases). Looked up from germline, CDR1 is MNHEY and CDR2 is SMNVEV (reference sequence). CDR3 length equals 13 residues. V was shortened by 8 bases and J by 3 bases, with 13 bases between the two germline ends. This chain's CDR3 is CASASGADYGYTF. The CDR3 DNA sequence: TGTGCCAGCGCCTCGGGGGCTGACTATGGCTACACCTTC.

CDR3 sequence (DNA): TGCGCCAGCAGCTTGGGACGGGACCTTTTAAACGAGCAGTACTTC. It translates to CASSLGRDLLNEQYF. This chain connects TRBV5-1 to TRBJ2-7; the D gene could be TRBD1 or TRBD2 (5 bases each). Germline assignment: CDR1 SGHRS and CDR2 YFSETQ. Trimming removed 0 bases from V and 5 bases from J, with 15 bases in between. This CDR3 region has 15 residues. The full variable domain, in which reference TRBV5-1 and TRBJ2-7 provide the parts outside the CDR3, is KAGVTQTPRYLIKTRGQQVTLSCSPISGHRSVSWYQQTPGQGLQFLFEYFSETQRNKGNFPGRFSGRQFSNSRSEMNVSTLELGDSALYLCASSLGRDLLNEQYFGPGTRLTVT.

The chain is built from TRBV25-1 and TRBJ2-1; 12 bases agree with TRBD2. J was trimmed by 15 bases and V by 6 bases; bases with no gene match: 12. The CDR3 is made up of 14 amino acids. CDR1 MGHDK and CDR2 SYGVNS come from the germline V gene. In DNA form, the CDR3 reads TGTGCCAGCAGCGGGCCTCTAGCGGGGGGGGAAAGGTTCTTC. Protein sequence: CASSGPLAGGERFF.

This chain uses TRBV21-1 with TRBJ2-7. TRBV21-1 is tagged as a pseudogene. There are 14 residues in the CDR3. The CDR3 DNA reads TGTGCCAGCTCTGGATCCGACCGTTCCTACGAGCAGTACTTC. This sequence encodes CASSGSDRSYEQYF.

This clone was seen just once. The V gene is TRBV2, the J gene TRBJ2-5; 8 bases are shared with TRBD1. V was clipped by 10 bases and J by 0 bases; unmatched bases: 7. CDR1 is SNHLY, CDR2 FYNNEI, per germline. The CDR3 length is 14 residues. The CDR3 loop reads CATPGGRYQETQYF. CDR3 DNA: TGTGCCACCCCAGGGGGCAGGTACCAAGAGACCCAGTACTTC.

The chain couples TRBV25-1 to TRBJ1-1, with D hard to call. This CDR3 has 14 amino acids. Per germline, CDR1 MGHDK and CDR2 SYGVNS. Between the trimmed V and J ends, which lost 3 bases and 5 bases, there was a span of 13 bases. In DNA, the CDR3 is TGTGCCAGCAGTGATCAGATGGGGAGGACTGAAGCTTTCTTT. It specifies CASSDQMGRTEAFF.

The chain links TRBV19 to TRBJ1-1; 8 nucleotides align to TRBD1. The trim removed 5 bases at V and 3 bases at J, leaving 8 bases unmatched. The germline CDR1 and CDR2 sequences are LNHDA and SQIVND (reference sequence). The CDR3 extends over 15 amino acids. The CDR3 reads CASSADREGDTEAFF. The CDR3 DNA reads TGTGCCAGTAGTGCGGACAGGGAGGGTGACACTGAAGCTTTCTTT.

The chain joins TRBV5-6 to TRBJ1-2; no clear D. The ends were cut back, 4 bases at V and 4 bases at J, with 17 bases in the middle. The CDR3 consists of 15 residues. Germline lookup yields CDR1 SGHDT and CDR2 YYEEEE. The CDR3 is CASSGGWERVYGYTF. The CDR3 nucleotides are TGTGCCAGCAGCGGAGGATGGGAACGAGTCTATGGCTACACCTTC.

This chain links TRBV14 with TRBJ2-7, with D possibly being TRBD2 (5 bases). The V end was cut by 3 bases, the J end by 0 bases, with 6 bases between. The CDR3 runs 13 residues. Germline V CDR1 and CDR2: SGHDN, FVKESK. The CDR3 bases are TGTGCCAGCAGCCAGGGGAGCTCCTACGAGCAGTACTTC. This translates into CASSQGSSYEQYF.

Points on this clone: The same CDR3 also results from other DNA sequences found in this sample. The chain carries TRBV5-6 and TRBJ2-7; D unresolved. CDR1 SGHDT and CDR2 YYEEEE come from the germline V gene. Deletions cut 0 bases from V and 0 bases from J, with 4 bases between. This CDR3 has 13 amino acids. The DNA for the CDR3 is TGTGCCAGCAGCTTGGGGAGCTCCTACGAGCAGTACTTC. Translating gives CASSLGSSYEQYF.

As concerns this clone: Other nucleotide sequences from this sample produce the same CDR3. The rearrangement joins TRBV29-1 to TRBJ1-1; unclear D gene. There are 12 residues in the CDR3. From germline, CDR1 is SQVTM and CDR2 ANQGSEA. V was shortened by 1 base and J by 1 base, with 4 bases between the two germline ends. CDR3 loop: CSVEGENTEAFF. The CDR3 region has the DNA TGCAGCGTTGAAGGAGAGAACACTGAAGCTTTCTTT. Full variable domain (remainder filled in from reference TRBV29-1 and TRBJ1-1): SAVISQKPSRDICQRGTSLTIQCQVDSQVTMMFWYRQQPGQSLTLIATANQGSEATYESGFVIDKFPISRPNLTFSTLTVSNMSPEDSSIYLCSVEGENTEAFFGQGTRLTVV.

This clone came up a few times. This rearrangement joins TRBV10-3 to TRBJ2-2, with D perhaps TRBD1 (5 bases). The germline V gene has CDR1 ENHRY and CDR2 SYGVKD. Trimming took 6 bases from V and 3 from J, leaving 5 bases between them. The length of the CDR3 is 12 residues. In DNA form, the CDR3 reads TGTGCCATCAGCAGGGACACCGGGGAGCTGTTTTTT. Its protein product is CAISRDTGELFF.

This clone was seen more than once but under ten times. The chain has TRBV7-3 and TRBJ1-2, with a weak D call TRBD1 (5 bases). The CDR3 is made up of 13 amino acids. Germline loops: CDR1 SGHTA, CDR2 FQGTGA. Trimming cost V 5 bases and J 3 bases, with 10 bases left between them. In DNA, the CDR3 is TGTGCCAGCAGCCCCGGGACGGACTATGGCTACACCTTC. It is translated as CASSPGTDYGYTF.

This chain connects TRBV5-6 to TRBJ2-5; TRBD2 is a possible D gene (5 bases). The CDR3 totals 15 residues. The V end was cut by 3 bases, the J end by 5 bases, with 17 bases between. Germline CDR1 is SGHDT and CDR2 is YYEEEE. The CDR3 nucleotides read TGTGCCAGCAGCTCTCCGTCGGGTCCGGGGGAGACCCAGTACTTC. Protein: CASSSPSGPGETQYF.

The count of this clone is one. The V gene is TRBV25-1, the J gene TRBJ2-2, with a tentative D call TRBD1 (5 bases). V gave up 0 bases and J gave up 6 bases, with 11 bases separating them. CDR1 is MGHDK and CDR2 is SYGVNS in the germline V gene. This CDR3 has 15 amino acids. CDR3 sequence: CASSEYEGEAGELFF. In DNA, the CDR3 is TGTGCCAGCAGTGAATATGAAGGGGAAGCCGGGGAGCTGTTTTTT.

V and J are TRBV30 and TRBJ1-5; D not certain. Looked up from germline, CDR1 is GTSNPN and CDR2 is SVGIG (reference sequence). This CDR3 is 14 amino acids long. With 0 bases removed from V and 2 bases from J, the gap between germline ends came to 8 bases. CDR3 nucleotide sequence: TGTGCCTGGAGTGTAGTTGGGGGCAATCAGCCCCAGCATTTT. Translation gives CAWSVVGGNQPQHF.

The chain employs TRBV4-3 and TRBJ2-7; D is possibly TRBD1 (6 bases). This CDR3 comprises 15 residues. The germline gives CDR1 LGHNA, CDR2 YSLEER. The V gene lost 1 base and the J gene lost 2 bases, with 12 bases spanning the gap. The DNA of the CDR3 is TGCGCCAGCAGCCAAGCTTGGACAGCCACCTACGAGCAGTACTTC. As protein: CASSQAWTATYEQYF.

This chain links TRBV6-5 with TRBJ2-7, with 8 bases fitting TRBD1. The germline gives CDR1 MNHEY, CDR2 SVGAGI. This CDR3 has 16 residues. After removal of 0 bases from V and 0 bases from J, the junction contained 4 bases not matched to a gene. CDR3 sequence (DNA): TGTGCCAGCAGTTACTCCAGGGGGCAGAGCTCCTACGAGCAGTACTTC. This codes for CASSYSRGQSSYEQYF.

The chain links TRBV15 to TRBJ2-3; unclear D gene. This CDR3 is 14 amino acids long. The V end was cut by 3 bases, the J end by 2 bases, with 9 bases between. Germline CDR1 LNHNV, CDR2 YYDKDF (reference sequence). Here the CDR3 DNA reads TGTGCCACCAGCAGGATAGGATTCACAGATACGCAGTATTTT. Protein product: CATSRIGFTDTQYF. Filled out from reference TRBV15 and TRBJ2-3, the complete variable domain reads DAMVIQNPRYQVTQFGKPVTLSCSQTLNHNVMYWYQQKSSQAPKLLFHYYDKDFNNEADTPDNFQSRRPNTSFCFLDIRSPGLGDTAMYLCATSRIGFTDTQYFGPGTRLTVL.

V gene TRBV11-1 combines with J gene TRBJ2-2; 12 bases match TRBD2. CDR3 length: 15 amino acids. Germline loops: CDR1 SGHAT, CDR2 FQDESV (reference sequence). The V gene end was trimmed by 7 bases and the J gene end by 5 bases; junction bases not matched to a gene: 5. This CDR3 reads CASMRGTSGTGELFF. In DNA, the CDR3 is TGTGCCAGCATGCGTGGGACTAGCGGGACCGGGGAGCTGTTTTTT.

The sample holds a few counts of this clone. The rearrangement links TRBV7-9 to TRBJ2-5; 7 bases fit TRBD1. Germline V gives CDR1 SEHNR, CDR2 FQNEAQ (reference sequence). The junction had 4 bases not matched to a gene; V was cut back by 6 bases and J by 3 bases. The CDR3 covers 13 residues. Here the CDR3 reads CASSFDREETQYF. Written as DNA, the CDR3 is TGTGCCAGCAGTTTCGACAGGGAAGAGACCCAGTACTTC. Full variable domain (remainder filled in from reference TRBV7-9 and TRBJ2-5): DTGVSQNPRHKITKRGQNVTFRCDPISEHNRLYWYRQTLGQGPEFLTYFQNEAQLEKSRLLSDRFSAERPKGSFSTLEIQRTEQGDSAMYLCASSFDREETQYFGPGTRLLVL.

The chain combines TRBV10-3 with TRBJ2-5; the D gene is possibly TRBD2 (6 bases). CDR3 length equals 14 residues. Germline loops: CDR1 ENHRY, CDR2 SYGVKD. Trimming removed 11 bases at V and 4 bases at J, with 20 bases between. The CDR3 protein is CAPWGRGGGETQYF. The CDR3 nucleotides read TGTGCCCCATGGGGAAGGGGAGGTGGAGAGACCCAGTACTTC.

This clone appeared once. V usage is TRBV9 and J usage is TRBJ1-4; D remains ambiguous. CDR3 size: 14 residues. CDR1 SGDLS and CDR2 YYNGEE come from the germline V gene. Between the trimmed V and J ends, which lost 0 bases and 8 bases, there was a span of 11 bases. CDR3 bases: TGTGCCAGCAGCGTAGAGGGAAGGAACGAAAAACTGTTTTTT. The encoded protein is CASSVEGRNEKLFF.